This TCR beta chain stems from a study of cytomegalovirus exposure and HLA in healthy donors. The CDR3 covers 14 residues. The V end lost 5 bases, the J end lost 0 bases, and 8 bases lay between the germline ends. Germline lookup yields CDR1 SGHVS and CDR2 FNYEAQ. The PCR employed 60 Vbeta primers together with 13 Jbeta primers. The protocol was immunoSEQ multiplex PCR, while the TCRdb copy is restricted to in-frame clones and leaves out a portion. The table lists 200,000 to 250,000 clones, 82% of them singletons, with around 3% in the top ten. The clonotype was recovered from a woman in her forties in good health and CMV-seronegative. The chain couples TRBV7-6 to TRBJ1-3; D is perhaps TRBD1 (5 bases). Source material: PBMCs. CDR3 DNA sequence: TGTGCCAGCAGCACAGGATCCTCTGGAAACACCATATATTTT. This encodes CASSTGSSGNTIYF.